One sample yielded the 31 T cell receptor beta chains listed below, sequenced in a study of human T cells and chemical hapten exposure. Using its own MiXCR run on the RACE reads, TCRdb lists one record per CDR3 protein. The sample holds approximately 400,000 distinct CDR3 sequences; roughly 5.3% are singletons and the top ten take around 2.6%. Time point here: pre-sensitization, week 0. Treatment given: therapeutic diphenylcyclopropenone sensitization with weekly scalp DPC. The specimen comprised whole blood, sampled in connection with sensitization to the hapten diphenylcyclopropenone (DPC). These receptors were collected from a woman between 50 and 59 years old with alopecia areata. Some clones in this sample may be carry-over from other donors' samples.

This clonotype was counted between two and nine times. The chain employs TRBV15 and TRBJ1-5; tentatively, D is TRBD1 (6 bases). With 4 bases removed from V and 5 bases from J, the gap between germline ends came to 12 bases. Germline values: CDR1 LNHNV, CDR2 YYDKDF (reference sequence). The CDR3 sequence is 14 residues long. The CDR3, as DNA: TGTGCCACCAGCATGCAGGGGATGTATCAGCCCCAGCATTTT. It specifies CATSMQGMYQPQHF.

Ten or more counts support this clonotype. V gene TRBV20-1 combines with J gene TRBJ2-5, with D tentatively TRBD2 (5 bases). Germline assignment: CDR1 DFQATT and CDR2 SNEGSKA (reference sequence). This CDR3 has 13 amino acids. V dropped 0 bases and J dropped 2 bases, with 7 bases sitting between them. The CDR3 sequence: CSAREDFQETQYF. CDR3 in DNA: TGCAGTGCTAGAGAGGACTTTCAAGAGACCCAGTACTTC.

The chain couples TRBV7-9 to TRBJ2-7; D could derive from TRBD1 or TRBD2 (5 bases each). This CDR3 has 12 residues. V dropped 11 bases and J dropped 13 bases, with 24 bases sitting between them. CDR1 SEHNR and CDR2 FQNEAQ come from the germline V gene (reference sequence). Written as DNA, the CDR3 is TGTGCCGCCGTATCCCCCTCGGGACGGGGCTACTTC. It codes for CAAVSPSGRGYF.

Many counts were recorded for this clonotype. CDR3 region: CSAAGGSLAGGHTDTQYF. Written as DNA, the CDR3 is TGCAGTGCCGCTGGGGGCTCACTAGCGGGAGGGCACACAGATACGCAGTATTTT. The J gene is TRBJ2-3, the V gene TRBV20-1, with 13 bases identical to TRBD2. The CDR3 runs 18 residues. The germline CDR1 and CDR2 sequences are DFQATT and SNEGSKA (reference sequence). V lost 6 bases and J lost 2; bases outside the gene matches: 14.

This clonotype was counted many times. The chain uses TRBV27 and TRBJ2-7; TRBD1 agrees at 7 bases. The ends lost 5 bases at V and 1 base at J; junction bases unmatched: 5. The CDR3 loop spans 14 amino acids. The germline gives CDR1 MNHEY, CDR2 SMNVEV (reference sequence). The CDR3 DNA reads TGTGCCAGCAGTGCTTACAGGGGTTCCTACGAGCAGTACTTC. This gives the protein CASSAYRGSYEQYF.

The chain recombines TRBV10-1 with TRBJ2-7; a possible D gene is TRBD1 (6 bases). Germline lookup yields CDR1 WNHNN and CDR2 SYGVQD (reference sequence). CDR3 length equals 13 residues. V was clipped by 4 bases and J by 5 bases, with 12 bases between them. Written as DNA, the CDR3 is TGCGCCAGCAGTGGCCCCCAGGGGCACGAGCAGTACTTC. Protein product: CASSGPQGHEQYF.

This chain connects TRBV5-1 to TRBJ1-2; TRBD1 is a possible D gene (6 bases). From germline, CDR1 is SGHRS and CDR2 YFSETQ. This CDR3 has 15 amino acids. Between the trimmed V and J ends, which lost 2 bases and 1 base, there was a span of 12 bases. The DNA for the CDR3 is TGCGCCAGCAGCTTAGCGGCAGGGGATAACTATGGCTACACCTTC. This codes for CASSLAAGDNYGYTF.

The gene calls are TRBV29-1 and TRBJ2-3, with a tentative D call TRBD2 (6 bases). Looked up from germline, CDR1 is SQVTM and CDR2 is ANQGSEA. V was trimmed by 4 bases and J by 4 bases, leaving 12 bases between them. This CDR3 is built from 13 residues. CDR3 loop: CSVAEGRPDTQYF. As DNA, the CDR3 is TGCAGCGTTGCGGAGGGCCGGCCAGATACGCAGTATTTT.

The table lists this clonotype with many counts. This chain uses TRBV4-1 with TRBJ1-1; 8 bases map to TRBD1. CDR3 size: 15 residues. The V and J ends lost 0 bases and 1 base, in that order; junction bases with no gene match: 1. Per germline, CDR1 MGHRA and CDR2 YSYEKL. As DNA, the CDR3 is TGCGCCAGCAGCCAAGATGGGACAGGGAACACTGAAGCTTTCTTT. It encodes CASSQDGTGNTEAFF.

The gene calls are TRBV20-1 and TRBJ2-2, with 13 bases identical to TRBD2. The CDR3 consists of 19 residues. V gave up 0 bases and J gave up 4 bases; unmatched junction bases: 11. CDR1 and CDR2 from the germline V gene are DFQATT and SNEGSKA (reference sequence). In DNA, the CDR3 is TGCAGTGCTAGAGACGATACTAGCGGGAGGGCCTCGTTCACCGGGGAGCTGTTTTTT. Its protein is CSARDDTSGRASFTGELFF.

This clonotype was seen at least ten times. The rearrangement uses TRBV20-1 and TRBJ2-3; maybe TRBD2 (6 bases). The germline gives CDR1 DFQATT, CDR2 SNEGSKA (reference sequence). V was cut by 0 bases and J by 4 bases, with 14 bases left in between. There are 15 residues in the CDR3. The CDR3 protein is CSARDEGGVADTQYF. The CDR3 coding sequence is TGCAGTGCTAGAGATGAGGGCGGGGTAGCAGATACGCAGTATTTT.

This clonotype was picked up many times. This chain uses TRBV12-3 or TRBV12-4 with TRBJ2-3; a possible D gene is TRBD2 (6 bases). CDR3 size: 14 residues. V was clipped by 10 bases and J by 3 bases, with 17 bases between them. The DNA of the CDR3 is TGTGCCACCAGCCTGGGGGGTTTAACAGATACGCAGTATTTT. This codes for CATSLGGLTDTQYF.

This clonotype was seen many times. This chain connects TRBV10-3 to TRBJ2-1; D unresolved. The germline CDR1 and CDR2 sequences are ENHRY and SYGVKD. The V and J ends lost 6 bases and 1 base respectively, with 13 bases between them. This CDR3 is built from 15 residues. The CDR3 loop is CAIRDSAVSYNEQFF. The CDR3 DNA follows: TGTGCCATCAGGGATTCGGCGGTTTCCTACAATGAGCAGTTCTTC.

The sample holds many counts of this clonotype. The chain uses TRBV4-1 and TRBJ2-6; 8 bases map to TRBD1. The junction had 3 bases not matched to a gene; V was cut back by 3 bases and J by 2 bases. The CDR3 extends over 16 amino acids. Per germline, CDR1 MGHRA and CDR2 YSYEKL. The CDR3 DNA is TGCGCCAGCAGCCATGGACAGGGAACTGGGGCCAACGTCCTGACTTTC. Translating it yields CASSHGQGTGANVLTF.

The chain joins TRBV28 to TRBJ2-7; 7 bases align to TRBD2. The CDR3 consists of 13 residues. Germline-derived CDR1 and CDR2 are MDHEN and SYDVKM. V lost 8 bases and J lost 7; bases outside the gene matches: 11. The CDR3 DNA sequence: TGTGCCAGCTGTTCCTCGGGACTATGGGAGCAGTACTTC. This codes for CASCSSGLWEQYF.

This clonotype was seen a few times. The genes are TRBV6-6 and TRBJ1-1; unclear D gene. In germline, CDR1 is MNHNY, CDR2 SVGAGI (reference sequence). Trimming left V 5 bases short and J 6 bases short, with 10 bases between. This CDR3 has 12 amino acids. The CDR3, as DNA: TGTGCCAGCAGTGGGGAAGGGTCTGAAGCTTTCTTT. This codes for CASSGEGSEAFF.

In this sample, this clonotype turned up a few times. CDR3 sequence (DNA): TGTGCCAGCAGCTTAGTTGGGCAGGGGCGAACTGAAGCTTTCTTT. Protein: CASSLVGQGRTEAFF. V gene TRBV7-8 combines with J gene TRBJ1-1, with D perhaps TRBD1 (6 bases). Between the trimmed V and J ends, which lost 1 base and 5 bases, there was a span of 14 bases. Germline CDR1 and CDR2: SGHVS and FQNEAQ. The CDR3 runs to 15 residues.

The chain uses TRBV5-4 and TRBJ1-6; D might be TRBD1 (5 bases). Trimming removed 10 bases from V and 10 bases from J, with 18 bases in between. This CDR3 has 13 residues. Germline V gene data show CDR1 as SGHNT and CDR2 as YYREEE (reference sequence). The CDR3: CACQGDAGSPLHF. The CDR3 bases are TGTGCCTGTCAGGGAGACGCGGGCTCACCCCTCCACTTT.

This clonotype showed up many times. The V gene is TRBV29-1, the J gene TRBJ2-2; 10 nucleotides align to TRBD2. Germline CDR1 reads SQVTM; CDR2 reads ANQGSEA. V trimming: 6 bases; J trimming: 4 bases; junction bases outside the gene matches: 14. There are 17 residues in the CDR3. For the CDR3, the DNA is TGCAGCGTCGCCCCTAGAGCGGGGGGGCCGGGCACCGGGGAGCTGTTTTTT. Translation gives CSVAPRAGGPGTGELFF.

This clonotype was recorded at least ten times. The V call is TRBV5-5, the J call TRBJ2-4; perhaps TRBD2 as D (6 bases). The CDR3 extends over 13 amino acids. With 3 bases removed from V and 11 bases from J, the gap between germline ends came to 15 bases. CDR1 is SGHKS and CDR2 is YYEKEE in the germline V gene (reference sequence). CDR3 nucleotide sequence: TGTGCCAGCAGCTCGGACAACGGCGGGGTTCAGTACTTC. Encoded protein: CASSSDNGGVQYF.

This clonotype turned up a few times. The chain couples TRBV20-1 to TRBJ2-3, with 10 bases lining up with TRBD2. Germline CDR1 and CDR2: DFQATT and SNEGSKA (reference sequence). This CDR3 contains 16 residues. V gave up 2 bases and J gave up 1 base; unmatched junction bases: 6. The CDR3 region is CSARTWTSGGTDTQYF. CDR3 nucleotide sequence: TGCAGTGCTAGAACCTGGACTAGCGGAGGCACAGATACGCAGTATTTT.

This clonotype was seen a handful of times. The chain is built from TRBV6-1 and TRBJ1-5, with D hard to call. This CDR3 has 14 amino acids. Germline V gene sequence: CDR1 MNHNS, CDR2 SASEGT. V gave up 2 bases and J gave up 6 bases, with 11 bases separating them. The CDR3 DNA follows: TGTGCCAGCAGTGAAAACAATGGCGGTCAGCCCCAGCATTTT. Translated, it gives CASSENNGGQPQHF.

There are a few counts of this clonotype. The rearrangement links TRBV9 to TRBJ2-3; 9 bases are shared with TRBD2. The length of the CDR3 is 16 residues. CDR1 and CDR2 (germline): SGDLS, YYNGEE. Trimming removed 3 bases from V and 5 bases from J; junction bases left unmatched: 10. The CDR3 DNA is TGTGCCAGCAGCGAGCCGGGACTAGCTGGTAGAGATACGCAGTATTTT. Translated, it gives CASSEPGLAGRDTQYF.

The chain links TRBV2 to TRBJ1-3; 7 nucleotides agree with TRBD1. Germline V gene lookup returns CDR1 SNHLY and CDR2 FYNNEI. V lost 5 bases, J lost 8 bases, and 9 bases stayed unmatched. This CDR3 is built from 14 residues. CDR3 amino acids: CASSKGQHGDTIYF. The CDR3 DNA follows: TGTGCCAGCAGTAAGGGACAGCATGGTGACACCATATATTTT.

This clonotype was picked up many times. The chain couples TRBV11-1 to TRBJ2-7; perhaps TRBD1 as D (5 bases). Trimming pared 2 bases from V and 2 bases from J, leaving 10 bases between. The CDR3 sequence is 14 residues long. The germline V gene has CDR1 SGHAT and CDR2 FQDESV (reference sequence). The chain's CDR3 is CASSLRQNPYEQYF. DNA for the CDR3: TGTGCCAGCAGCTTAAGACAGAATCCCTACGAGCAGTACTTC.

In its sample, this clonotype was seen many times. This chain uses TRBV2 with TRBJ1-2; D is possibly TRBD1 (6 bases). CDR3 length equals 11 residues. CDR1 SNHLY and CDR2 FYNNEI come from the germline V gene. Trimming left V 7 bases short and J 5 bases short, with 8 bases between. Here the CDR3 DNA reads TGTGCCAGCAACAGGGATTATGGCTACACCTTC. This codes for CASNRDYGYTF.

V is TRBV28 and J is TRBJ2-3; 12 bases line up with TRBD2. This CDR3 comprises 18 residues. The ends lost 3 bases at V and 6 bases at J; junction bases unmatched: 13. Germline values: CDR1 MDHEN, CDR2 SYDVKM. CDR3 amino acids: CASSFPRTSGIEMDTQYF. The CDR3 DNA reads TGTGCCAGCAGTTTCCCCCGGACTAGCGGGATCGAGATGGATACGCAGTATTTT.

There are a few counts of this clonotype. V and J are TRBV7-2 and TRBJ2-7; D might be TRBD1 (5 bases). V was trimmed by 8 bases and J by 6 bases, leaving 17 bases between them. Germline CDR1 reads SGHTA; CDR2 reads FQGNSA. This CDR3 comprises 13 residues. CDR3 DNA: TGTGCCAGCTCATTAGAGCAGGGCGGCGAGCAGTACTTC. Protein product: CASSLEQGGEQYF.

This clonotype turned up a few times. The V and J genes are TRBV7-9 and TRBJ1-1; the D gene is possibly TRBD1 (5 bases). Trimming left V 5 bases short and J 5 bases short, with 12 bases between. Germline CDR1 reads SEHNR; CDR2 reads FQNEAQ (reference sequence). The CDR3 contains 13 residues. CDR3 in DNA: TGTGCCAGCAGCCCTATAGGGGAGACTGAAGCTTTCTTT. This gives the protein CASSPIGETEAFF.

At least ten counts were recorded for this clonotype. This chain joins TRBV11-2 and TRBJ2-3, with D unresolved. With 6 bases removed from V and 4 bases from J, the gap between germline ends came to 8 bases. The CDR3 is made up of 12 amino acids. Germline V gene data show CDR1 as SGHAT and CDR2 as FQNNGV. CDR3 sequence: CASSFSPDTQYF. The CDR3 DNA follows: TGTGCCAGCAGTTTTAGTCCAGATACGCAGTATTTT.

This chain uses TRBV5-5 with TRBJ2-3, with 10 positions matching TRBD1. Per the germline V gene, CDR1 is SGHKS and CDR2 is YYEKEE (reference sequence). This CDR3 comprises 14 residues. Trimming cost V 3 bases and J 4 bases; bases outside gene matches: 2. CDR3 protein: CASSSTGGPDTQYF. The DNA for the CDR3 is TGTGCCAGCAGCTCGACAGGGGGCCCAGATACGCAGTATTTT. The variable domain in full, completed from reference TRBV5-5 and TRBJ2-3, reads DAGVTQSPTHLIKTRGQQVTLRCSPISGHKSVSWYQQVLGQGPQFIFQYYEKEERGRGNFPDRFSARQFPNYSSELNVNALLLGDSALYLCASSSTGGPDTQYFGPGTRLTVL.